These T cell receptor beta chains were read from a single sample in a study of blood T cell dynamics during melanoma immunotherapy. Produced via immunoSEQ multiplex PCR; TCRdb's table is partial and in-frame only. The table has over 10,000 clones, under 95% seen once. Sequences were derived from effector memory CD8+ T cells from blood, sampled from a patient treated with checkpoint blockade. These receptors came from a human donor with melanoma. The conserved cysteine and the conserved F or W are not part of the CDR3 here. Each record gives: V gene, J gene, CDR3 protein.

v_gene: TRBV5-1; j_gene: TRBJ1-1; CDR3aa: ASSITGNTEAF
v_gene: TRBV10-1; j_gene: TRBJ2-7; CDR3aa: ASSDSGTGGYYEQY
v_gene: TRBV27; j_gene: TRBJ2-7; CDR3aa: ASSLASSYEQY
v_gene: TRBV2; j_gene: TRBJ1-5; CDR3aa: ASAGDTTNNQPQH
v_gene: TRBV5-4; j_gene: TRBJ2-1; CDR3aa: ASSEVGRDSYNEQF
v_gene: TRBV28; j_gene: TRBJ1-1; CDR3aa: ASSSGRDTEAF
v_gene: TRBV27; j_gene: TRBJ1-5; CDR3aa: ASSLKASNQPQH
v_gene: TRBV6-5; j_gene: TRBJ2-7; CDR3aa: ASSYRESMYEQY
v_gene: TRBV28; j_gene: TRBJ1-4; CDR3aa: ASSPDRDRSEKLF
v_gene: TRBV15; j_gene: TRBJ1-5; CDR3aa: ATSKDRGIEQPQH
v_gene: TRBV6-6; j_gene: TRBJ2-7; CDR3aa: ASSPRTLYEQY
v_gene: TRBV27; j_gene: TRBJ2-7; CDR3aa: ASSLSPLLEQY
v_gene: TRBV5-3; j_gene: TRBJ2-7; CDR3aa: ARSSHRAQGDEQY
v_gene: TRBV4-1; j_gene: TRBJ2-1; CDR3aa: ASSHVRGNEQF
v_gene: TRBV9; j_gene: TRBJ1-2; CDR3aa: ASSVGQGARGGYT
v_gene: TRBV28; j_gene: TRBJ2-5; CDR3aa: ASRQTGEETQY
v_gene: TRBV7-9; j_gene: TRBJ1-5; CDR3aa: ASSSSGGSNQPQH